This T cell receptor (beta chain) was obtained from a study of cytomegalovirus exposure and HLA in healthy donors. Broader study findings: Fewer N-insertions (relative to the roughly 630-donor mean) were reportedly seen in an Asian-associated ancestry cluster in a later analysis. From TCR beta sequences, most subjects' HLA-A and HLA-B alleles were reportedly predicted accurately.

The PCR made use of 60 Vbeta and 13 Jbeta primers. Data came from immunoSEQ multiplex PCR; TCRdb stores just in-frame clones and leaves some out. The data show around 130,000 clones, roughly 84% seen once. V was clipped by 6 bases and J by 1 base; unmatched bases: 6. Germline values: CDR1 SGHAT, CDR2 FQNNGV. CDR3 length: 16 amino acids. Regarding this clone: The target antigen is unknown.

The chain is built from TRBV11-2 and TRBJ1-1, with 12 bases aligning to TRBD1. Source material: PBMCs. The receptor's source is a woman aged 18-29 years in good health and CMV-seropositive. The CDR3 spells CASRVTGQGANTEAFF. In nucleotides, the CDR3 is TGTGCCAGCAGGGTGACGGGACAGGGGGCGAACACTGAAGCTTTCTTT.